A selection of T cell receptor beta chains follows, all from one sample in a study of blood T cell repertoires in COVID-19. Sequenced by immunoSEQ multiplex PCR; TCRdb stores in-frame clones only, minus some. This table has about 230,000 clones, about 91% appearing once. Sequencing input: PBMCs or T cells enriched from blood (not recorded which). Source of these receptors: a woman between 35 and 50 years old with acute COVID-19. Each CDR3 is given with its conserved first and last residue. A D gene is named only where the DNA matches it firmly. Part of the rows lack a size; the others show once, few, many or a class for expanded clones.

v_gene: TRBV27; j_gene: TRBJ2-7; abundance: once; d_gene: TRBD2; CDR3nt: TGTGCCAGCAGTTTAGCGGGGGGCACCTACGAGCAGTACTTC; CDR3aa: CASSLAGGTYEQYF
v_gene: TRBV12-5; j_gene: TRBJ1-3; abundance: .; d_gene: .; CDR3nt: TGTGCTAGTGGTTTGGTAAATACCTACTCTGGAAACACCATATATTTT; CDR3aa: CASGLVNTYSGNTIYF
v_gene: TRBV5-1; j_gene: TRBJ2-4; abundance: .; d_gene: TRBD2; CDR3nt: TGCGCCAGCAGCTTGGAGCGGGGGGGACCGCGGCTGAACATTCAGTACTTC; CDR3aa: CASSLERGGPRLNIQYF
v_gene: TRBV30; j_gene: TRBJ1-2; abundance: .; d_gene: .; CDR3nt: TGTGCCTGGAGTGTCCTGGCCACAGCCAGCTATGGCTACACCTTC; CDR3aa: CAWSVLATASYGYTF
v_gene: TRBV7-2; j_gene: TRBJ2-7; abundance: .; d_gene: .; CDR3nt: TGTGCCAGCAGCTTGGTGGGAGCGGGTGGAGCCTACGAGCAGTACTTC; CDR3aa: CASSLVGAGGAYEQYF
v_gene: TRBV19; j_gene: TRBJ1-4; abundance: .; d_gene: TRBD1; CDR3nt: TGTGCCAGCTGCCCGGGACAGATAACAACTAATGAAAAACTGTTTTTT; CDR3aa: CASCPGQITTNEKLFF
v_gene: TRBV6-5; j_gene: TRBJ2-3; abundance: .; d_gene: TRBD2; CDR3nt: TGTGCCAGCCGGGGGAGCGGGGGCACAGATACGCAGTATTTT; CDR3aa: CASRGSGGTDTQYF
v_gene: TRBV3-1/TRBV3-2; j_gene: TRBJ1-3; abundance: once; d_gene: .; CDR3nt: TGTGCCAGCAGCGGAGCTACACCCTCTGGAAACACCATATATTTT; CDR3aa: CASSGATPSGNTIYF
v_gene: TRBV5-4; j_gene: TRBJ1-2; abundance: .; d_gene: .; CDR3nt: TGTGCCAGCAGCCTCCACAGGCTAGGTGGCTACACCTTC; CDR3aa: CASSLHRLGGYTF
v_gene: TRBV7-9; j_gene: TRBJ1-2; abundance: .; d_gene: TRBD1; CDR3nt: TGTGCCAGCAGCTTAACGGGGACAGCGGATGGCTACACCTTC; CDR3aa: CASSLTGTADGYTF
v_gene: TRBV5-1; j_gene: TRBJ2-1; abundance: .; d_gene: .; CDR3nt: TGCGCCAGCAGCTTTCCCCAGGGGAATCCCTACAATGAGCAGTTCTTC; CDR3aa: CASSFPQGNPYNEQFF
v_gene: TRBV7-9; j_gene: TRBJ1-1; abundance: .; d_gene: .; CDR3nt: TGTGCCAGCAGCTCCCTGGGAGGCAACACTGAAGCTTTCTTT; CDR3aa: CASSSLGGNTEAFF
v_gene: TRBV19; j_gene: TRBJ2-1; abundance: .; d_gene: .; CDR3nt: TGTGCCAGTAATCCTACCGCTGGTGAGCAGTTCTTC; CDR3aa: CASNPTAGEQFF
v_gene: TRBV7-9; j_gene: TRBJ1-2; abundance: .; d_gene: .; CDR3nt: TGTGCCAGCAGCTTAGCGCGGGGGGTTGACTATGGCTACACCTTC; CDR3aa: CASSLARGVDYGYTF
v_gene: TRBV7-2; j_gene: TRBJ2-2; abundance: .; d_gene: TRBD1; CDR3nt: TGTGCCAGCAGCTTCAGGACAGGGTTTGCCGGGGAGCTGTTTTTT; CDR3aa: CASSFRTGFAGELFF
v_gene: TRBV24-1; j_gene: TRBJ2-5; abundance: .; d_gene: TRBD1; CDR3nt: TGTGCCACCAGCCCGGGGACAGGGGCGCAAGAGACCCAGTACTTC; CDR3aa: CATSPGTGAQETQYF
v_gene: TRBV11-3; j_gene: TRBJ2-5; abundance: once; d_gene: TRBD2; CDR3nt: TGTGCCAGCAGCTCCGGACTAGCGGGAGCAGAGACCCAGTACTTC; CDR3aa: CASSSGLAGAETQYF
v_gene: TRBV30; j_gene: TRBJ1-5; abundance: .; d_gene: .; CDR3nt: TGTGCCTGGAGTGTACAGGGTCAGCCCCAGCATTTT; CDR3aa: CAWSVQGQPQHF
v_gene: TRBV30; j_gene: TRBJ2-1; abundance: .; d_gene: TRBD2; CDR3nt: TGTGCCTGGAAGAAACTAGCGAATGAGCAGTTCTTC; CDR3aa: CAWKKLANEQFF
v_gene: TRBV11-2; j_gene: TRBJ1-2; abundance: .; d_gene: .; CDR3nt: TGTGCCAGCAGCTTAGTAGACAGCCCTACTTATGGCTACACCTTC; CDR3aa: CASSLVDSPTYGYTF
v_gene: TRBV15; j_gene: TRBJ2-2; abundance: .; d_gene: TRBD2; CDR3nt: TGTGCCACCAGGCGGGGACTAGGTGACACCGGGGAGCTGTTTTTT; CDR3aa: CATRRGLGDTGELFF
v_gene: TRBV27; j_gene: TRBJ2-3; abundance: .; d_gene: TRBD2; CDR3nt: TGTGCCAGCAGTGATCCCAGACTAGCGGGAAGGGCAGATACGCAGTATTTT; CDR3aa: CASSDPRLAGRADTQYF
v_gene: TRBV12-3/TRBV12-4; j_gene: TRBJ1-2; abundance: .; d_gene: .; CDR3nt: TGTGCCAGCAGTTTCTTTAACTATGGCTACACCTTC; CDR3aa: CASSFFNYGYTF
v_gene: TRBV5-6; j_gene: TRBJ1-2; abundance: .; d_gene: TRBD1; CDR3nt: TGTGCCAGCAGCTTACGGACAGGGAATGGCTACACCTTC; CDR3aa: CASSLRTGNGYTF
v_gene: TRBV7-9; j_gene: TRBJ2-1; abundance: .; d_gene: TRBD2; CDR3nt: TGTGCCAGCAGCTCGGGACTACTCAAGCAGGACAATGAGCAGTTCTTC; CDR3aa: CASSSGLLKQDNEQFF
v_gene: TRBV5-4; j_gene: TRBJ1-2; abundance: .; d_gene: .; CDR3nt: TGTGCCTGGGCAGGGCTGGTCTATGGCTACACCTTC; CDR3aa: CAWAGLVYGYTF
v_gene: TRBV7-2; j_gene: TRBJ1-1; abundance: .; d_gene: .; CDR3nt: TGTGCCAGCAGCCCCCGGACAGTCCCGAACACTGAAGCTTTCTTT; CDR3aa: CASSPRTVPNTEAFF
v_gene: TRBV29-1; j_gene: TRBJ1-2; abundance: .; d_gene: .; CDR3nt: TGCAGCGTTGTCAGGGACTATGGCTACACCTTC; CDR3aa: CSVVRDYGYTF
v_gene: TRBV10-1; j_gene: TRBJ1-5; abundance: .; d_gene: TRBD1; CDR3nt: TGCGCCAGCAGTGAGGGGACAGGGGAGGCCCGAAATCAGCCCCAGCATTTT; CDR3aa: CASSEGTGEARNQPQHF
v_gene: TRBV7-2; j_gene: TRBJ2-7; abundance: .; d_gene: TRBD2; CDR3nt: TGTGCCAGCAGCCCCTCCGGGGGGGGAGATTACGAGCAGTACTTC; CDR3aa: CASSPSGGGDYEQYF
v_gene: TRBV18; j_gene: TRBJ1-3; abundance: .; d_gene: .; CDR3nt: TGTGCCAGCTCACCGGAACAGAACACCATATATTTT; CDR3aa: CASSPEQNTIYF
v_gene: TRBV7-9; j_gene: TRBJ1-2; abundance: few; d_gene: TRBD1; CDR3nt: TGTGCCAGCAGCGACGGGACAGGGGCCCGCTATGGCTACACCTTC; CDR3aa: CASSDGTGARYGYTF
v_gene: TRBV25-1; j_gene: TRBJ2-1; abundance: once; d_gene: .; CDR3nt: TGTGCCAGCAGTGACAACAGGGACAATGAGCAGTTCTTC; CDR3aa: CASSDNRDNEQFF
v_gene: TRBV12-5; j_gene: TRBJ2-1; abundance: .; d_gene: .; CDR3nt: TGTGCTAGTGGCCTCGGTTGGGCCCTGAGCTCCTACAATGAGCAGTTCTTC; CDR3aa: CASGLGWALSSYNEQFF
v_gene: TRBV11-2; j_gene: TRBJ1-2; abundance: .; d_gene: .; CDR3nt: TGTGCCAGCAGCTTAGATCCGGACCGGGGGGCCTATGGCTACACCTTC; CDR3aa: CASSLDPDRGAYGYTF
v_gene: TRBV19; j_gene: TRBJ1-4; abundance: .; d_gene: .; CDR3nt: TGTGCCAGTTCTGACACCGCAACTAATGAAAAACTGTTTTTT; CDR3aa: CASSDTATNEKLFF
v_gene: TRBV2; j_gene: TRBJ1-6; abundance: once; d_gene: TRBD1; CDR3nt: TGTGCCAGCAGTGAACGACAGGGGAGCAATTCACCCCTCCACTTT; CDR3aa: CASSERQGSNSPLHF
v_gene: TRBV24-1; j_gene: TRBJ2-5; abundance: .; d_gene: TRBD2; CDR3nt: TGTGCCACCAGTGATTTTGCGACTAGCGGGCAAGAGACCCAGTACTTC; CDR3aa: CATSDFATSGQETQYF
v_gene: TRBV19; j_gene: TRBJ2-3; abundance: .; d_gene: .; CDR3nt: TGTGCCGTGGGGACACATACGCAGTATTTT; CDR3aa: CAVGTHTQYF
v_gene: TRBV5-1; j_gene: TRBJ1-5; abundance: .; d_gene: TRBD1; CDR3nt: TGCGCCAGCAGCTTGGGGACAGGGGGCGCGGAACAGCCCCAGCATTTT; CDR3aa: CASSLGTGGAEQPQHF
v_gene: TRBV5-6; j_gene: TRBJ2-5; abundance: .; d_gene: TRBD1; CDR3nt: TGTGCCAGCAGCTCCCAATTTCAGGACAGGGGTGACCAGTACTTC; CDR3aa: CASSSQFQDRGDQYF
v_gene: TRBV19; j_gene: TRBJ2-1; abundance: .; d_gene: TRBD1; CDR3nt: TGTGCCAGTAGACTCCGGGACAGGGCGGTTAGTGGGCAGTTCTTC; CDR3aa: CASRLRDRAVSGQFF
v_gene: TRBV30; j_gene: TRBJ1-2; abundance: .; d_gene: .; CDR3nt: TGTGCCTGGATAGGTGCGGGTGGCTACACCTTC; CDR3aa: CAWIGAGGYTF
v_gene: TRBV9; j_gene: TRBJ1-3; abundance: .; d_gene: .; CDR3nt: TGTGCCAGCAGCCCACAACTGACGACCGGGTGGGGAAACACCATATATTTT; CDR3aa: CASSPQLTTGWGNTIYF
v_gene: TRBV4-2; j_gene: TRBJ2-2; abundance: .; d_gene: TRBD2; CDR3nt: TGTGCCAGCAGCCAAGGAATAGAAGCGGGGTGGACCGGGGAGCTGTTTTTT; CDR3aa: CASSQGIEAGWTGELFF
v_gene: TRBV9; j_gene: TRBJ1-3; abundance: .; d_gene: .; CDR3nt: TGTGCCAGCAGCGAATCGGGCTTTACGGGGAACACCATATATTTT; CDR3aa: CASSESGFTGNTIYF
v_gene: TRBV3-1/TRBV3-2; j_gene: TRBJ1-1; abundance: .; d_gene: .; CDR3nt: TGTGCCAGCAGCCAAGATCCCACAGGTTACACTGAAGCTTTCTTT; CDR3aa: CASSQDPTGYTEAFF
v_gene: TRBV5-4; j_gene: TRBJ1-4; abundance: .; d_gene: .; CDR3nt: TGTGCCAGCAGCTTGCGGGGTGAAAAACTGTTTTTT; CDR3aa: CASSLRGEKLFF
v_gene: TRBV6-5; j_gene: TRBJ2-6; abundance: .; d_gene: .; CDR3nt: TGTGCCAGCAGCCCAGGGGTAACTGGGGCCAACGTCCTGACTTTC; CDR3aa: CASSPGVTGANVLTF
v_gene: TRBV5-1; j_gene: TRBJ2-1; abundance: .; d_gene: TRBD2; CDR3nt: TGCGCCAGCAGCCCTTTGGGACTAGCGGGAGGGCCCAATGAGCAGTTCTTC; CDR3aa: CASSPLGLAGGPNEQFF
v_gene: TRBV12-3/TRBV12-4; j_gene: TRBJ1-2; abundance: once; d_gene: TRBD1; CDR3nt: TGTGCCACCCTAGGACAGGGCTATGGCTACACCTTC; CDR3aa: CATLGQGYGYTF
v_gene: TRBV7-2; j_gene: TRBJ1-2; abundance: .; d_gene: TRBD1; CDR3nt: TGTGCCAGCAGCCTAAGGGACAGCTCCTATGGCTACACCTTC; CDR3aa: CASSLRDSSYGYTF
v_gene: TRBV5-1; j_gene: TRBJ1-1; abundance: .; d_gene: TRBD1; CDR3nt: TGCGCCAGCAGCCTCAACAGGGGGCCAGGCACTGAAGCTTTCTTT; CDR3aa: CASSLNRGPGTEAFF
v_gene: TRBV7-9; j_gene: TRBJ2-7; abundance: .; d_gene: TRBD1; CDR3nt: TGTGCCAGCAGCTTAGGACAGGGGGTCTCCTACGAGCAGTACTTC; CDR3aa: CASSLGQGVSYEQYF
v_gene: TRBV3-1/TRBV3-2; j_gene: TRBJ1-5; abundance: once; d_gene: .; CDR3nt: TGTGCCAGCAGCCTCCGGGATCCCCAGCATTTT; CDR3aa: CASSLRDPQHF